This passage covers 21 T cell receptor beta chains from one sample sequenced in a study of CD8+CD57+ T cells in acquired aplastic anemia. The sequenced patients had an expansion of CD8+CD57+ cells seen by flow cytometry. The study profiled TCR beta VDJ and CDR3 using genomic DNA as template. TCRdb independently ran MiXCR on the reads; one entry per CDR3 protein. The sample lists approximately 470,000 distinct CDR3 sequences; around 32% were seen once. The sample was sorted CD4+, CD8+, or CD8+CD57+ T cells (not recorded which) from PBMCs. The origin of the receptors is a human donor with aplastic anemia.

The CDR3 reads CASSPGRERAYEQYF. The CDR3 DNA is TGCGCCAGCAGTCCAGGACGGGAAAGAGCCTACGAGCAGTACTTC. The chain combines TRBV5-1 with TRBJ2-7, with D possibly matching TRBD2 (5 bases). This CDR3 spans 15 amino acids. Germline V gene sequence: CDR1 SGHRS, CDR2 YFSETQ. Trimming stripped 5 bases from V and 2 bases from J, with 17 bases between.

The genes are TRBV6-5 and TRBJ2-1; perhaps TRBD1 as D (7 bases). The length of the CDR3 is 13 residues. Per germline, CDR1 MNHEY and CDR2 SVGAGI. V was pared by 4 bases and J by 6 bases, with 10 bases between. The CDR3 spells CASSFQGGNEQFF. The CDR3 DNA reads TGTGCCAGCAGTTTTCAGGGGGGCAATGAGCAGTTCTTC.

There are a few counts of this clonotype. This chain links TRBV4-2 with TRBJ2-7; D is unresolved. CDR3 length equals 15 residues. Trimming took 0 bases from V and 3 from J, leaving 12 bases between them. Germline assignment: CDR1 LGHNA and CDR2 YNFKEQ. The CDR3 protein is CASSQDSPTLYEQYF. The CDR3 DNA reads as TGTGCCAGCAGCCAAGATAGCCCAACCCTCTACGAGCAGTACTTC.

This chain connects TRBV20-1 to TRBJ1-6, with D possibly TRBD1 on 6 matching bases. The germline V gene has CDR1 DFQATT and CDR2 SNEGSKA (reference sequence). CDR3 length equals 14 residues. The V and J ends lost 5 bases and 5 bases respectively, with 13 bases between them. DNA for the CDR3: TGCAGTGCTCTTAGGACAGTGAATAATTCACCCCTCCACTTT. Protein product: CSALRTVNNSPLHF.

V is TRBV7-9 and J is TRBJ1-2; 9 bases are shared with TRBD1. Losses at the gene ends were 0 bases for V and 2 bases for J; bases not matched to a gene: 1. This CDR3 region has 15 residues. CDR1 is SEHNR and CDR2 is FQNEAQ in the germline V gene (reference sequence). In DNA form, the CDR3 reads TGTGCCAGCAGCTTAGCCGACAGGGGGAACTATGGCTACACCTTC. Its translation: CASSLADRGNYGYTF.

The rearrangement joins TRBV12-3 or TRBV12-4 to TRBJ2-2; TRBD1 matches at 7 bases. The CDR3 is made up of 16 amino acids. V shed 6 bases and J 0 bases; nucleotides not matched to a gene: 7. The CDR3 sequence: CASRHTGTANTGELFF. The CDR3 DNA sequence: TGTGCCAGCAGACATACCGGGACAGCGAACACCGGGGAGCTGTTTTTT.

This chain joins TRBV5-1 and TRBJ1-1; D might be TRBD1 (5 bases). V dropped 2 bases and J dropped 1 base, with 9 bases sitting between them. CDR1 is SGHRS and CDR2 is YFSETQ in the germline V gene. The CDR3 sequence is 14 residues long. CDR3: CASSFNGANTEAFF. The CDR3 DNA reads as TGCGCCAGCAGCTTTAACGGGGCGAACACTGAAGCTTTCTTT.

This clonotype was recorded many times. This chain links TRBV9 with TRBJ1-1; perhaps TRBD1 as D (6 bases). The germline gives CDR1 SGDLS, CDR2 YYNGEE. The CDR3 runs 15 residues. Trimming pared 0 bases from V and 4 bases from J, leaving 13 bases between. DNA of the CDR3: TGTGCCAGCAGCGTAGGACAGGTAGATCGCACTGAAGCTTTCTTT. Protein sequence: CASSVGQVDRTEAFF.

This sequence joins TRBV28 and TRBJ2-7; D is perhaps TRBD2 (5 bases). In germline, CDR1 is MDHEN, CDR2 SYDVKM. The CDR3 loop spans 15 amino acids. With 6 bases removed from V and 0 bases from J, the gap between germline ends came to 15 bases. CDR3 sequence (DNA): TGTGCCAGCAGACCTCAGCGGAGTACCTCCTACGAGCAGTACTTC. It translates to CASRPQRSTSYEQYF.

CDR3 protein: CASSIGGGRVNEQFF. The CDR3 nucleotides are TGTGCCAGCAGCATAGGTGGGGGCCGGGTCAATGAGCAGTTCTTC. The chain is built from TRBV12-3 or TRBV12-4 and TRBJ2-7, with D perhaps TRBD1 (6 bases). The J call is uncertain, as TRBJ2-1 better fits the DNA end. The CDR3 consists of 15 residues.

This clonotype has a single count. This chain uses TRBV19 with TRBJ1-1; D is unresolved. Germline CDR1 reads LNHDA; CDR2 reads SQIVND (reference sequence). This CDR3 comprises 13 residues. Trimming took 5 bases from V and 1 from J, leaving 8 bases between them. The CDR3 region has the DNA TGTGCCAGTAGTGCGGATGCGAACACTGAAGCTTTCTTT. Its translation is CASSADANTEAFF.

This clonotype was seen ten or more times. This sequence joins TRBV7-8 and TRBJ1-1; no definite D call. V was pared by 0 bases and J by 3 bases, with 8 bases between. The length of the CDR3 is 14 residues. Germline CDR1 and CDR2: SGHVS and FQNEAQ. CDR3 loop: CASSLAGLHTEAFF. For the CDR3, the DNA is TGTGCCAGCAGCTTAGCAGGGCTCCACACTGAAGCTTTCTTT.

This chain connects TRBV20-1 to TRBJ2-1; 7 bases are a match to TRBD2. This CDR3 has 14 amino acids. With 6 bases clipped from V and 4 bases from J, the junction kept 9 bases outside the gene matches. Germline V gives CDR1 DFQATT, CDR2 SNEGSKA (reference sequence). The CDR3 loop reads CSATSVRGYNEQFF. The CDR3 coding sequence is TGCAGTGCCACCAGCGTGCGGGGGTACAATGAGCAGTTCTTC.

The V call is TRBV7-9, the J call TRBJ1-4; D call uncertain. The germline V gene encodes CDR1 SEHNR and CDR2 FQNEAQ (reference sequence). The CDR3 totals 13 residues. Deletions cut 0 bases from V and 7 bases from J, with 6 bases between. In DNA, the CDR3 is TGTGCCAGCAGCTTAGCACAGACTGAAAAACTGTTTTTT. Its translation is CASSLAQTEKLFF.

The chain recombines TRBV7-4 with TRBJ2-3; 8 nucleotides line up with TRBD1. This CDR3 comprises 14 residues. The V gene's germline CDR1 is SGHVT and CDR2 SQSDAQ. V lost 5 bases and J lost 6; bases outside the gene matches: 7. Written as DNA, the CDR3 is TGTGCCAGCAGCCTATGGACAGGGCAGGATACGCAGTATTTT. Translated: CASSLWTGQDTQYF.

A remark on this clonotype: This may be a read error, as it is one base from a much larger clone. V usage is TRBV4-3 and J usage is TRBJ2-7; D not certain. Germline V lookup: CDR1 LGHNA, CDR2 YSLEER. The CDR3 runs 13 residues. In DNA, the CDR3 is TGCGCCAGCGGCCAAGATGCCGGATACGAGCAGTACTTC. It is translated as CASGQDAGYEQYF.

This clonotype showed up just once. This may come from a read error, since a much larger clone is one base off. This chain uses TRBV2 with TRBJ1-1; D uncertain. The V and J ends lost 5 bases and 4 bases respectively, with 17 bases between them. The CDR3 has 15 amino acids. CDR1 is SNHLY, CDR2 FYNNEI, per germline. In DNA form, the CDR3 reads TGTGCCAGCAGTATCCTCGGGGTCGGGCCCACTGAAGCTTTCTTT. Translation gives CASSILGVGPTEAFF.

This clonotype was seen once. A much larger clone sits a single nucleotide away, making a read error possible. V usage is TRBV2 and J usage is TRBJ1-5; D call uncertain. CDR1 and CDR2 (germline): SNHLY, FYNNEI. V was trimmed by 2 bases and J by 2 bases, leaving 19 bases between them. This CDR3 has 18 residues. The CDR3 bases are TGTGCCAGCAGTGAAACCCACGATGAGCTGTGGGGCAATCAGCCCCAGCATTTT. Translated, it gives CASSETHDELWGNQPQHF.

There are many counts of this clonotype. The chain employs TRBV19 and TRBJ1-5; 9 positions match TRBD1. V lost 7 bases, J lost 6 bases, and 10 bases stayed unmatched. This CDR3 region has 15 residues. The V gene's germline CDR1 is LNHDA and CDR2 SQIVND (reference sequence). CDR3 region: CASINPGTGFQPQHF. The CDR3 nucleotides are TGTGCCAGTATCAACCCCGGGACAGGGTTTCAGCCCCAGCATTTT.

This clonotype occurred a few times. CDR3 protein: CASSPGELGYQPQHF. In nucleotides, the CDR3 is TGTGCCAGCAGTCCAGGGGAATTGGGGTATCAGCCCCAGCATTTT. The V and J genes are TRBV12-3 or TRBV12-4 and TRBJ1-5, with D possibly matching TRBD1 (6 bases). The CDR3 runs 15 residues. V lost 5 bases, J lost 5 bases, and 16 bases lay in between.

J is TRBJ1-6 and V is TRBV10-3; the D gene is possibly TRBD1 (6 bases). Germline V CDR1 and CDR2: ENHRY, SYGVKD. The length of the CDR3 is 12 residues. V lost 6 bases to trimming and J lost 14 bases, with 14 bases between them. As DNA, the CDR3 is TGTGCCATCAGCAAGGGGGTCGGTACCCTCCACTTT. This sequence encodes CAISKGVGTLHF.